A selection of T cell receptor beta chains follows, all from one sample in a study of neoadjuvant anti-PD-1 for oral cavity cancer. Here immunoSEQ multiplex PCR was the method, and the copy in TCRdb shows in-frame clones only, minus some. This table has about 16,000 clones, approximately 60% appearing once. The sequenced sample was PBMCs, obtained before nivolumab (anti-PD-1) treatment. The receptors come from a person between 35 and 79 years old with oral cavity squamous cell carcinoma. Each CDR3 is given with its conserved first and last residue. Each record gives: D gene, V gene, J gene, clone size, CDR3 DNA, CDR3 protein. A D gene is named only where the DNA matches it firmly. Clone sizes are given selectively: once, few, many, or a class where the clone is expanded.

TRBD2	TRBV4-1	TRBJ2-5	-	TGCGCCAGCAGCCAAGTGGACAGGGTGTCTAGCGGGAGGGCGGAGACCCAGTACTTC	CASSQVDRVSSGRAETQYF
TRBD1	TRBV5-4	TRBJ1-5	-	TGTGCCAGCAGCTTGGGGACAGGAAGCAATCAGCCCCAGCATTTT	CASSLGTGSNQPQHF
TRBD1	TRBV2	TRBJ2-7	-	TGTGCCAGCAGAGGGACAGTACTGGGATACGAGCAGTACTTC	CASRGTVLGYEQYF
-	TRBV6-5	TRBJ2-3	-	TGTGCCAGCAGTGGTCCAGGGGATACGCAGTATTTT	CASSGPGDTQYF
TRBD1	TRBV6-5	TRBJ2-1	-	TGTGCCAGCAGTTACTCTGTCAGGGGGTACTACAATGAGCAGTTCTTC	CASSYSVRGYYNEQFF
-	TRBV2	TRBJ1-1	-	TGTGCCAGCAGTGAAGAGGCGAACACTGAAGCTTTCTTT	CASSEEANTEAFF
-	TRBV7-6	TRBJ1-5	-	TGTGCCAGCAGCCTACAGGGCAGCAATCAGCCCCAGCATTTT	CASSLQGSNQPQHF
-	TRBV4-2	TRBJ2-5	-	TGTGCCAGCAGCTCCGGACGGGAACAAGAGACCCAGTACTTC	CASSSGREQETQYF
TRBD2	TRBV5-1	TRBJ2-1	-	TGCGCCAGCAGCCGGGGTGGTCTAGCGGGAGGTTGGGGAGATGAGCAGTTCTTC	CASSRGGLAGGWGDEQFF
-	TRBV6-1	TRBJ1-5	-	TGTGCCAGCAGTGAGTTGGAGAATCAGCCCCAGCATTTT	CASSELENQPQHF
-	TRBV13	TRBJ1-4	few	TGTGCCAGCCGGGGAAATGAAAAACTGTTTTTT	CASRGNEKLFF
-	TRBV5-1	TRBJ2-5	-	TGCGCCAGCAGAGCCACAGGGTCTCCTCAAGAGACCCAGTACTTC	CASRATGSPQETQYF
-	TRBV19	TRBJ1-5	-	TGTGCCAGTAGTCGCTTCCCAGACCAGCCCCAGCATTTT	CASSRFPDQPQHF
-	TRBV2	TRBJ2-7	-	TGTGCCAGCAGTGAAGGCAGGCCCTACGAGCAGTACTTC	CASSEGRPYEQYF
-	TRBV10-2	TRBJ2-3	-	TGCGCCAGCAGTCGCGGGCTAGAAGTAACAGATACGCAGTATTTT	CASSRGLEVTDTQYF
-	TRBV4-2	TRBJ2-7	-	TGTGCCAGCAGCCAAAGCCGGGCGAGCGGAACCTACGAGCAGTACTTC	CASSQSRASGTYEQYF
-	TRBV30	TRBJ1-3	-	TGTGCGGCGGGGCAGGCTTTCTCTGGAAACACCATATATTTT	CAAGQAFSGNTIYF
TRBD2	TRBV30	TRBJ2-3	-	TGTGCCTGGAGTAGCGGGGGACCGGATACGCAGTATTTT	CAWSSGGPDTQYF
-	TRBV7-8	TRBJ1-2	-	TGTGCCAGCAGCTCAGGGAACTATGGCTACACCTTC	CASSSGNYGYTF
TRBD2	TRBV7-8	TRBJ2-1	-	TGTGCCAGCAGCCCGTTGGTGGGACTAGTAAATGAGCAGTTCTTC	CASSPLVGLVNEQFF
TRBD1	TRBV30	TRBJ1-5	-	TGTGCCTGGAGGGAGACAGGGGGCGGTCAGCCCCAGCATTTT	CAWRETGGGQPQHF
-	TRBV19	TRBJ1-2	few	TGTGCCAGTAGTATAAAGGAACAGACCAACTATGGCTACACCTTC	CASSIKEQTNYGYTF
-	TRBV6-1	TRBJ2-1	-	TGTGCCAGCCGTGGGAGCGGCTCCTACAATGAGCAGTTCTTC	CASRGSGSYNEQFF
-	TRBV5-8	TRBJ2-1	few	TGTGCCAGCATGGGGGCTTCCTCGAAGCAGTTCTTC	CASMGASSKQFF